The entry below describes one T cell receptor (beta chain). Its antigen remains unidentified. These data belong to a study of T cells expressing NK-cell markers (dated by TCRdb to 2020 to 2021). With respect to the entire study: TCR beta-chain repertoires were profiled in sorted CD3+CD56+NKG2C+, CD3+CD56+NKG2C- and CD3+CD56-NKG2C+ T-cell subsets from several donors. Most of the eight sequenced donors were HCMV-seropositive and one was HCMV-seronegative. Randomly selected healthy volunteers, three men and five women, were used as the eight sequenced donors. Sequencing of the libraries produced 2 x 150 bp reads on Illumina HiSeq 2000/2500, MiSeq or NextSeq. On the study overall, not on this receptor specifically: Whether the expanded NKG2C-expressing T cell clones were specific for HCMV antigens remained unclear. For six donors, the dominant CD3+CD56+NKG2C+ clonotypes were among the top 10 CD8+ clonotypes and accounted for about 1.0-7.0% of CD8+ T cells. Those dominant clonotypes were again the most abundant among CD3+CD56-NKG2C+ cells in a few donors, at 28.3-60.1%.

These reads were obtained on an Illumina HiSeq 2000. The TCR beta cDNA libraries were made using 5'RACE template switching, a step that added both a universal primer site and unique molecular identifiers. cDNA synthesis was primed from the TCR beta constant segment, followed by two successive PCR amplification steps. On the authors' methods: Reads were demultiplexed and grouped by UMI with MIGEC, and clonotypes were assembled and quantified with MiTCR. To remove erroneous sequences, TCR cDNA sequences were retained only when supported by two or more reads. The tcR package was used for downstream repertoire analysis, and clonotypes were matched across fractions by CDR3 nucleotide sequence plus V segment. VDJmatch was used to annotate antigen specificity against VDJdb, with one amino acid substitution in CDR3 allowed. Once TCRdb had reprocessed the reads, it stored one entry per CDR3 protein sequence and supplied no DNA. These V and J calls rely on TCRdb rather than the paper's analysis. The record for this sample contains 200,000 to 300,000 distinct CDR3 sequences. Clones ranked in the top ten supply around 0.4% of the sample.

HCMV-specific IgG was detected in serum with a commercial ELISA kit to determine HCMV serostatus. Ficoll density gradient centrifugation was used to isolate peripheral blood mononuclear cells from blood. CDR1 and CDR2 are drawn from the germline V gene: KGHDR, SFDVKD. From the cysteine through the phenylalanine, the CDR3 covers 12 amino acids. No DNA appears here. The clonotype originates from a man younger than 35 in good health. Donor details come from another sample of the same person, matched by shared clones. The V and J segments used are TRBV24-1 and TRBJ2-3; with no DNA, the TCRdb D assignment of TRBD2 cannot be verified. The source material was blood T cells: a sorted CD56 or NKG2C T cell subset, CD4+ or CD8+ T cells, or bulk PBMC T cells (not recorded which). The CDR3 has the sequence CATLGHTGTQYF.